The present TCR beta chain was sequenced within a study of blood T cell repertoires in COVID-19. The repertoire was sequenced with immunoSEQ multiplex PCR; TCRdb's copy has only in-frame clones and lacks some. Here the sample spans about 130,000 clones, 74% being singletons. The CDR3 runs 13 residues. V lost 7 bases and J 0 bases, leaving 10 bases between the germline ends. Per germline, CDR1 SQVTM and CDR2 ANQGSEA. This TCR came from a man of 80 years or more with COVID-19, enrolled during active disease. This rearrangement joins TRBV29-1 to TRBJ2-1, with a weak D call TRBD2 (5 bases). Sequenced: peripheral blood. The CDR3 sequence is CSGRESSYNEQFF. The DNA of the CDR3 is TGCAGCGGTCGGGAAAGCTCCTACAATGAGCAGTTCTTC.